Below are 16 T cell receptor beta chains sequenced from a single sample in a study of blood T cell repertoires in COVID-19. Libraries were prepared by immunoSEQ multiplex PCR; TCRdb keeps only in-frame clonotypes and omits some of them. The sample records approximately 210,000 clones, approximately 77% being singletons. Material for sequencing was peripheral blood. These receptor sequences come from a woman aged 80 or older with acute or convalescent COVID-19.

This clone was seen just once. The J gene is TRBJ1-3, the V gene TRBV5-1; D ambiguous. Trimming removed 4 bases at V and 8 bases at J, with 19 bases between. This CDR3 comprises 15 residues. Germline loops: CDR1 SGHRS, CDR2 YFSETQ. CDR3: CASSGSAGPSDTIYF. In nucleotides, the CDR3 is TGCGCCAGCAGCGGGTCAGCGGGCCCTTCGGACACCATATATTTT.

The rearrangement uses TRBV4-1 and TRBJ2-3, with 9 bases lining up with TRBD2. The CDR3 totals 17 residues. Germline CDR1 MGHRA, CDR2 YSYEKL. V lost 6 bases and J lost 2; bases outside the gene matches: 12. In nucleotides, the CDR3 is TGCGCCAGCAGTCCAGCGGGGGGCCCGGGGGCCACAGATACGCAGTATTTT. This translates into CASSPAGGPGATDTQYF.

The sample holds a few counts of this clone. At one boundary the junction diverges from the germline segment, which might be a read error. The V gene is TRBV6-5, the J gene TRBJ1-2, with 7 bases fitting TRBD1. The CDR3 contains 13 residues. CDR1 and CDR2 (germline): MNHEY, SVGAGI. The CDR3 DNA reads as TGTGCCAGCAACGAAGTGAACAGGGGATATGTGTCCTTC. Its protein product is CASNEVNRGYVSF.

The gene calls are TRBV2 and TRBJ2-1; 9 nucleotides align to TRBD2. This CDR3 has 16 amino acids. CDR1 and CDR2 from the germline V gene are SNHLY and FYNNEI. Unmatched junction bases numbered 8, after V lost 0 bases and J lost 8 bases. The CDR3 region has the DNA TGTGCCAGCAGTGAAGCGAGGCCTAGCGGGGCAGATGAGCAGTTCTTC. As protein: CASSEARPSGADEQFF.

The V gene is TRBV12-3 or TRBV12-4, the J gene TRBJ2-2, with TRBD1 matching over 7 bases. Trimming at V came to 5 bases and at J to 5 bases, leaving 2 bases not matched to a gene. CDR3 length: 13 amino acids. CDR3 loop: CASSNRGTGELFF. The CDR3 DNA is TGTGCCAGCAGTAACAGGGGTACCGGGGAGCTGTTTTTT.

This chain connects TRBV7-9 to TRBJ1-2, with no clear D. The CDR3 consists of 13 residues. V shed 1 base and J shed 5 bases, with 8 bases lying between them. The germline V gene has CDR1 SEHNR and CDR2 FQNEAQ (reference sequence). The CDR3 DNA is TGTGCCAGCAGCTTAGAGACGGGGTATGGCTACACCTTC. This encodes CASSLETGYGYTF.

In the case of this clone: Other DNA sequences in this specimen translate into the identical CDR3. The chain employs TRBV2 and TRBJ1-5; D gene ambiguous. The CDR3 has 14 amino acids. Trimming pared 0 bases from V and 1 base from J, leaving 4 bases between. Germline V CDR1 and CDR2: SNHLY, FYNNEI. The CDR3 coding sequence is TGTGCCAGCAGTGAAGCGCGGAGCAATCAGCCCCAGCATTTT. Its protein product is CASSEARSNQPQHF.

This chain connects TRBV7-3 to TRBJ2-5; 7 bases match TRBD2. This CDR3 spans 17 amino acids. Losses at the gene ends were 5 bases for V and 7 bases for J; bases not matched to a gene: 19. Germline V gene data show CDR1 as SGHTA and CDR2 as FQGTGA. The CDR3 nucleotides read TGTGCCAGCAGCCCATCCCTCATGGGGAGGGATTTGTCGACCCAGTACTTC. Translating it yields CASSPSLMGRDLSTQYF.

The chain employs TRBV7-9 and TRBJ1-4, with no clear D. CDR1 is SEHNR, CDR2 FQNEAQ, per germline (reference sequence). V dropped 2 bases and J dropped 5 bases, with 12 bases sitting between them. The CDR3 extends over 15 amino acids. In DNA, the CDR3 is TGTGCCAGCAGCTTACGCGACCCCAGGAATGAAAAACTGTTTTTT. Residues: CASSLRDPRNEKLFF.

The J gene is TRBJ1-1, the V gene TRBV29-1; 8 bases map to TRBD1. V lost 3 bases and J lost 5; bases outside the gene matches: 8. Germline assignment: CDR1 SQVTM and CDR2 ANQGSEA. The CDR3 is 14 amino acids. In nucleotides, the CDR3 is TGCAGCGTTGAGAGAGGGCAGGGGGCAACTGAAGCTTTCTTT. Amino acid sequence: CSVERGQGATEAFF. Full variable domain (outside the CDR3, taken from reference TRBV29-1 and TRBJ1-1): SAVISQKPSRDICQRGTSLTIQCQVDSQVTMMFWYRQQPGQSLTLIATANQGSEATYESGFVIDKFPISRPNLTFSTLTVSNMSPEDSSIYLCSVERGQGATEAFFGQGTRLTVV.

The gene calls are TRBV27 and TRBJ2-1; 8 bases are a match to TRBD2. Germline V gene lookup returns CDR1 MNHEY and CDR2 SMNVEV (reference sequence). Trimming removed 6 bases from V and 6 bases from J; junction bases left unmatched: 7. The CDR3 length is 14 residues. CDR3 sequence reads: CASRIAGLVNEQFF. CDR3 DNA: TGTGCCAGCAGGATAGCGGGACTAGTCAATGAGCAGTTCTTC.

V is TRBV2 and J is TRBJ1-1, with D maybe TRBD1 (6 bases). The V and J ends lost 5 bases and 3 bases respectively, with 16 bases between them. This CDR3 region has 15 residues. Germline V CDR1 and CDR2: SNHLY, FYNNEI. The CDR3: CASSPRGLVDTEAFF. The CDR3 DNA reads as TGTGCCAGCAGTCCCAGGGGCCTAGTAGACACTGAAGCTTTCTTT. Full variable domain (rest looked up from reference TRBV2 and TRBJ1-1): EPEVTQTPSHQVTQMGQEVILRCVPISNHLYFYWYRQILGQKVEFLVSFYNNEISEKSEIFDDQFSVERPDGSNFTLKIRSTKLEDSAMYFCASSPRGLVDTEAFFGQGTRLTVV.

The rearrangement joins TRBV23-1 to TRBJ1-2; TRBD1 agrees at 9 bases. TRBV23-1 is identified as an open reading frame with a role that is uncertain. J lost 3 bases, V lost 6 bases, and 5 bases had no gene match. This CDR3 comprises 14 residues. CDR3 nucleotide sequence: TGCGCCAGCAGGGGGACAGGGCTTGACTATGGCTACACCTTC. The encoded protein is CASRGTGLDYGYTF.

This clone has only one observation. The chain employs TRBV6-5 and TRBJ1-6; perhaps TRBD1 as D (6 bases). Trimming took 7 bases from V and 9 from J, leaving 16 bases between them. This CDR3 is built from 14 residues. Germline lookup yields CDR1 MNHEY and CDR2 SVGAGI. The DNA of the CDR3 is TGTGCCAGCACCGTACAGGGAATGGGTTCACCCCTCCACTTT. Its protein is CASTVQGMGSPLHF.

The V and J genes are TRBV2 and TRBJ2-7, with 7 bases that match TRBD1. Germline lookup yields CDR1 SNHLY and CDR2 FYNNEI. This CDR3 has 15 residues. The V segment lost 3 bases and the J segment 2 bases; nucleotides outside the gene matches: 7. The DNA for the CDR3 is TGTGCCAGCAGTGACCGCGACAGGGTCACCTACGAGCAGTACTTC. Translating gives CASSDRDRVTYEQYF. The whole variable domain, filled in from reference TRBV2 and TRBJ2-7, reads EPEVTQTPSHQVTQMGQEVILRCVPISNHLYFYWYRQILGQKVEFLVSFYNNEISEKSEIFDDQFSVERPDGSNFTLKIRSTKLEDSAMYFCASSDRDRVTYEQYFGPGTRLTVT.

The rearrangement uses TRBV10-3 and TRBJ1-2; no firm D call. V dropped 4 bases and J dropped 4 bases, with 10 bases sitting between them. The CDR3 extends over 13 amino acids. From germline, CDR1 is ENHRY and CDR2 SYGVKD. In DNA, the CDR3 is TGTGCCATCAGTGGTTCGGGGTTCTATGGCTACACCTTC. Translation: CAISGSGFYGYTF.